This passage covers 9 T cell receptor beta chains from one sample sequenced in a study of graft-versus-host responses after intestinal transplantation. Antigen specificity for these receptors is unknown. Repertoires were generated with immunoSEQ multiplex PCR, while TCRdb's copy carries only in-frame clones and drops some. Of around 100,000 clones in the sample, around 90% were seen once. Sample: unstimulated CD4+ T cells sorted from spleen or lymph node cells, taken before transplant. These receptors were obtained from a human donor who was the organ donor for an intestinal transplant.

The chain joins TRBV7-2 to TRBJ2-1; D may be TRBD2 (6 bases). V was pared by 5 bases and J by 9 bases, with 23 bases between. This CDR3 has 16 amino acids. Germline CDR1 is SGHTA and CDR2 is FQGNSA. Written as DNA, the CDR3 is TGTGCCAGCAGCGCCAGAGGAGGGGCCCAACGACCTGAGCAGTTCTTC. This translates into CASSARGGAQRPEQFF.

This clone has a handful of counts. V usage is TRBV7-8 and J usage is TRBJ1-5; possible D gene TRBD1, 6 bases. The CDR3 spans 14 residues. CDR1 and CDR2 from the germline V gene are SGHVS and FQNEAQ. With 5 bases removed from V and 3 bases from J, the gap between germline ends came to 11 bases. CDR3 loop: CASSLDRFNQPQHF. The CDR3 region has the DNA TGTGCCAGCAGCCTCGACAGGTTCAATCAGCCCCAGCATTTT.

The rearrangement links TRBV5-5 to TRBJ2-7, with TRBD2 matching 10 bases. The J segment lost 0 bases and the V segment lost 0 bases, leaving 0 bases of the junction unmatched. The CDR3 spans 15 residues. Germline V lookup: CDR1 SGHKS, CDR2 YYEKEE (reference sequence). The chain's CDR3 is CASSLGLAGSYEQYF. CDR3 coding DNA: TGTGCCAGCAGCTTGGGACTAGCGGGCTCCTACGAGCAGTACTTC.

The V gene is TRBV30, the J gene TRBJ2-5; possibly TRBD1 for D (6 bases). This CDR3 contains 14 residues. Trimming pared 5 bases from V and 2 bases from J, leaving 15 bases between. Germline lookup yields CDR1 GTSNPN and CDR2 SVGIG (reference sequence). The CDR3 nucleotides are TGTGCCTGGGAAAAAAAGACAGGACAAGAGACCCAGTACTTC. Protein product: CAWEKKTGQETQYF.

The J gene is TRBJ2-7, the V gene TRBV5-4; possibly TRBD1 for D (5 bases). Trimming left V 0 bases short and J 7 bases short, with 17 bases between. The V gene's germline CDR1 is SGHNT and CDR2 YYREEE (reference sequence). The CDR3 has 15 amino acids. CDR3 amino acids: CASSLVIGAPGEQYF. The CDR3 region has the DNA TGTGCCAGCAGCTTGGTAATAGGGGCACCCGGGGAGCAGTACTTC.

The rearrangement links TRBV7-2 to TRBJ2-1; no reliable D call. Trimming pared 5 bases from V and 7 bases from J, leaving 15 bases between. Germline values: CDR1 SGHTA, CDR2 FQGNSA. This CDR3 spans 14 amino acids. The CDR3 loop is CASSPRWDKNEQFF. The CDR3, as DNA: TGTGCCAGCAGCCCGAGGTGGGATAAGAATGAGCAGTTCTTC.

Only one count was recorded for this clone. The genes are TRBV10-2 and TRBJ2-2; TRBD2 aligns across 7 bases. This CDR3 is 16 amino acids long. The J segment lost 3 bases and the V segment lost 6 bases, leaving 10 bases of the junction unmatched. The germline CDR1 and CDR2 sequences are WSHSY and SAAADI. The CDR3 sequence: CASRGRGSVDTGELFF. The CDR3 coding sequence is TGCGCCAGCAGAGGTCGCGGGAGTGTCGACACCGGGGAGCTGTTTTTT.

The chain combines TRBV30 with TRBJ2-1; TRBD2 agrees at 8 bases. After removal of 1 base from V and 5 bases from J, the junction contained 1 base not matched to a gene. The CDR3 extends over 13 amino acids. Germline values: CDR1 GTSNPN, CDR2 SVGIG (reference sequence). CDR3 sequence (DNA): TGTGCCTGGAGTGGGACTAGCCACAATGAGCAGTTCTTC. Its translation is CAWSGTSHNEQFF.

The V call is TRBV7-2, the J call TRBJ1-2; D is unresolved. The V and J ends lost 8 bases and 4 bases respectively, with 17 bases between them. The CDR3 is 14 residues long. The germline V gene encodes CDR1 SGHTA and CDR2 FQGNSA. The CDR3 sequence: CASAEAPHVYGYTF. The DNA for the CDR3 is TGTGCCAGCGCAGAGGCCCCACACGTCTATGGCTACACCTTC.